These 10 T cell receptor beta chains came from one sample sequenced in a study of blood T cell repertoires in COVID-19. Data came from immunoSEQ multiplex PCR; TCRdb stores just in-frame clones and leaves some out. The sample includes under 150,000 clones, 70% to 90% seen only once; the top ten take 0.95% to 1.5%. The sample was PBMCs or T cells enriched from blood (not recorded which). All receptors derive from a woman in her 30s with acute COVID-19.

This sequence joins TRBV28 and TRBJ2-7; possibly TRBD1 for D (5 bases). The V end lost 5 bases, the J end lost 1 base, and 18 bases lay between the germline ends. CDR1 and CDR2 from the germline V gene are MDHEN and SYDVKM. The CDR3 extends over 16 amino acids. CDR3 nucleotides: TGTGCCAGCAGTGCCAATGCATGGGGCTTGTCCTACGAGCAGTACTTC. This codes for CASSANAWGLSYEQYF.

The chain recombines TRBV10-3 with TRBJ1-1; D might be TRBD1 (6 bases). The CDR3 is 15 residues long. The germline gives CDR1 ENHRY, CDR2 SYGVKD. V lost 2 bases and J 3 bases, leaving 13 bases between the germline ends. The CDR3 DNA reads as TGTGCCATCAGTGAGAAGGGGGTATACGACACTGAAGCTTTCTTT. This sequence encodes CAISEKGVYDTEAFF.

V gene TRBV18 combines with J gene TRBJ2-1, with 7 bases fitting TRBD1. V shed 1 base, J shed 7 bases, and the junction held 7 bases outside the gene matches. The CDR3 loop spans 15 amino acids. Germline CDR1 reads KGHSH; CDR2 reads LQKENI. CDR3 region: CASSPRQGVGNEQFF. CDR3 sequence (DNA): TGTGCCAGCTCACCACGACAGGGAGTGGGTAATGAGCAGTTCTTC.

Only one count was recorded for this clone. The rearrangement uses TRBV28 and TRBJ2-2; D is perhaps TRBD2 (6 bases). Germline V gives CDR1 MDHEN, CDR2 SYDVKM. The CDR3 consists of 13 residues. Trimming removed 3 bases at V and 6 bases at J, with 8 bases between. As DNA, the CDR3 is TGTGCCAGCAGTTTTCCGGGAGCCGGGGAGCTGTTTTTT. Translated, it gives CASSFPGAGELFF.

Only a few counts were recorded for this clone. The chain is built from TRBV6-2 or TRBV6-3 and TRBJ2-7; 9 positions agree with TRBD1. This CDR3 region has 15 residues. The V gene end was trimmed by 2 bases and the J gene end by 1 base; junction bases not matched to a gene: 3. Germline V lookup: CDR1 MNHEY, CDR2 SVGEGT. CDR3 amino acids: CASSYRGTGSYEQYF. The CDR3 DNA reads as TGTGCCAGCAGTTACCGCGGGACAGGGTCCTACGAGCAGTACTTC.

There are a few counts of this clone. This chain uses TRBV27 with TRBJ2-6; TRBD2 might be the D (5 bases). CDR3 length: 15 amino acids. V was pared by 4 bases and J by 2 bases, with 9 bases between. The germline V gene has CDR1 MNHEY and CDR2 SMNVEV (reference sequence). The CDR3 DNA reads TGTGCCAGCAGTTCCATGGGAGCTGGGGCCAACGTCCTGACTTTC. Translated: CASSSMGAGANVLTF.

Only one count was recorded for this clone. The chain recombines TRBV5-4 with TRBJ2-1; 7 bases match TRBD2. This CDR3 contains 15 residues. V dropped 4 bases and J dropped 10; count of bases not matched to a gene: 14. Germline-derived CDR1 and CDR2 are SGHNT and YYREEE (reference sequence). CDR3 sequence reads: CASSPPPTSSREQFF. The CDR3 DNA reads TGTGCCAGCAGCCCCCCCCCGACTAGCTCCCGGGAGCAGTTCTTC.

DNA for the CDR3: TGTGCCAGCAGTCGGGGAGTCGGGGGCTCCTACGAGCAGTACTTC. Translating gives CASSRGVGGSYEQYF. The chain is built from TRBV6-5 and TRBJ2-7, with D perhaps TRBD2 (6 bases). This CDR3 is 15 amino acids long. Trimming took off 5 bases at V and 0 bases at J, with 14 bases between the two ends. Per the germline V gene, CDR1 is MNHEY and CDR2 is SVGAGI.

The chain employs TRBV11-1 and TRBJ2-1; no clear D gene. CDR1 and CDR2 from the germline V gene are SGHAT and FQDESV (reference sequence). The CDR3 totals 12 residues. V was clipped by 4 bases and J by 4 bases, with 5 bases between them. For the CDR3, the DNA is TGTGCCAGCAGCTCTTTATACAATGAGCAGTTCTTC. Translation: CASSSLYNEQFF.

The rearrangement uses TRBV10-1 and TRBJ1-3; D call uncertain. V was trimmed by 7 bases and J by 4 bases, leaving 11 bases between them. This CDR3 comprises 13 residues. Germline values: CDR1 WNHNN, CDR2 SYGVQD (reference sequence). CDR3 residues: CASIWREGNTIYF. Written as DNA, the CDR3 is TGCGCCAGCATCTGGAGGGAGGGAAACACCATATATTTT.